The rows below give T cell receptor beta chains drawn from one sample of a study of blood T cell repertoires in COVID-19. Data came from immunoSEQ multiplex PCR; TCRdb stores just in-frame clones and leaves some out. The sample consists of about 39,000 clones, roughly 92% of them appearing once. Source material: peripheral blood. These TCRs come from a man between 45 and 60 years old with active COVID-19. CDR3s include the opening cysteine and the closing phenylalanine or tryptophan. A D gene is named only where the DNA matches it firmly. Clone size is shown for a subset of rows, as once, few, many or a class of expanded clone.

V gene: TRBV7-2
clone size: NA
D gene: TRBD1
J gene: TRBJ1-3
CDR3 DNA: TGTGCCAGCAGCTCTCCCGGACAGGGGACTGGAAACACCATATATTTT
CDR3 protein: CASSSPGQGTGNTIYF

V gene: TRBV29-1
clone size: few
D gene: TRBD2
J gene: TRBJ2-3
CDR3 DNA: TGCAGCGCCGGGGGGGGGCACACAGATACGCAGTATTTT
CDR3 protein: CSAGGGHTDTQYF

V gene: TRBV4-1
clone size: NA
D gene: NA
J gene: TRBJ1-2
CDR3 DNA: TGCGCCAGCAGCCAAGAACCCCGGGTGGGTGGCTACACCTTC
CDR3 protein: CASSQEPRVGGYTF

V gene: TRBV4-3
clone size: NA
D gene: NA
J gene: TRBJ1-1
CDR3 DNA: TGCGCCAGCAGCATCACCTCGGGGGGAGGCACTGAAGCTTTCTTT
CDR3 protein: CASSITSGGGTEAFF

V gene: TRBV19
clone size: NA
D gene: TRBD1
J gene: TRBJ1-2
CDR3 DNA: TGTGCCAGTAGCTCCGGGACAGGGGATAGCGGTGGCTACACCTTC
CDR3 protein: CASSSGTGDSGGYTF

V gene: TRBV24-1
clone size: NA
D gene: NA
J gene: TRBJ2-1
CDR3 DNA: TGTGCCACCAGTGACGACCGTGTGCAGGGGGGTTACAATGAGCAGTTCTTC
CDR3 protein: CATSDDRVQGGYNEQFF

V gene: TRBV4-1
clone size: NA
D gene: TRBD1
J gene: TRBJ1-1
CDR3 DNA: TGCGCCAGCAGCCACAGGGGGCGGGACACTGAAGCTTTCTTT
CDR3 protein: CASSHRGRDTEAFF

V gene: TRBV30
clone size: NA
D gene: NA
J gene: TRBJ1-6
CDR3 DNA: TGTGCCTGGAGTGCCCTTAGGGGTCGGAGTTCACCCCTCCACTTT
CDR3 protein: CAWSALRGRSSPLHF

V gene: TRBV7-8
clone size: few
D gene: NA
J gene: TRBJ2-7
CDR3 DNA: TGTGCCAGCAGCTTAATGGGAGCGAGCTACGAGCAGTACTTC
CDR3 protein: CASSLMGASYEQYF

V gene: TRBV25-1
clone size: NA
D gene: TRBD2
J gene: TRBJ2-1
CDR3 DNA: TGTGCCAGCAGTGAATATAGGGGCGGGAGAGCCGATGAGCAGTTCTTC
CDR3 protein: CASSEYRGGRADEQFF

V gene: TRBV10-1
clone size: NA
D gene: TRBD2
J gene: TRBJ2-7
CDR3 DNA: TGCGCCAGCACCGCCCGATCTCTAGCGGGAGGAGGGTCCTACGAGCAGTACTTC
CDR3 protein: CASTARSLAGGGSYEQYF

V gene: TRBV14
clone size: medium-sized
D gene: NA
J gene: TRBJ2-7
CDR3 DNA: TGTGCCAGCAGCCAATCCGTTACACCGGAGGCCTACGAGCAGTACTTC
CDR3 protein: CASSQSVTPEAYEQYF

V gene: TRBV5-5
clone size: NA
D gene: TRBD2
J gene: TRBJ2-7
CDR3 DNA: TGTGCCAGCAGCTTCCGGGGGGAAGGCGAGCAGTACTTC
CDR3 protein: CASSFRGEGEQYF

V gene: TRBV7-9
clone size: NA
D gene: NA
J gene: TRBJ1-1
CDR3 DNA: TGTGCCTCTTACAGACAGGCAGGGTCTGAAGCTTTCTTT
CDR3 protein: CASYRQAGSEAFF

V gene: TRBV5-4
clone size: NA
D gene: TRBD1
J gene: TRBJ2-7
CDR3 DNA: TGTGCCAGCAGCTCCCTCGACAGGGGATACGAGCAGTACTTC
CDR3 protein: CASSSLDRGYEQYF

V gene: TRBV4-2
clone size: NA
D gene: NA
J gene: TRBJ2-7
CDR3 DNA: TGTGCCAGCAGCCAAGAGAAAGGAGGCTACGAGCAGTACTTC
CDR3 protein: CASSQEKGGYEQYF

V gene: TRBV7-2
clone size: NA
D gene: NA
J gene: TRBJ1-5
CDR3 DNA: TGTGCCAGCAGCGAGAACCGGGGTGGCAATCAGCCCCAGCATTTT
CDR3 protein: CASSENRGGNQPQHF

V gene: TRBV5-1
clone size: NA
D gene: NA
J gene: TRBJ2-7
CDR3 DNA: TGCGCCAGCAGCTTGGGGGTTAGCGCGGCCTACGAGCAGTACTTC
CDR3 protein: CASSLGVSAAYEQYF

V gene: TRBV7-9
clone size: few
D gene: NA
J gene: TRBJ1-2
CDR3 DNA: TGTGCCAGCAGCTTGGAGCAGGGTCGTGGCTACACCTTC
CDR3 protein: CASSLEQGRGYTF

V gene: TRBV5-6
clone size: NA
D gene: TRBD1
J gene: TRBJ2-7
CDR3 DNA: TGTGCCAGCAGCCCTTACAGGGGTTACGAGCAGTACTTC
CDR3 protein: CASSPYRGYEQYF

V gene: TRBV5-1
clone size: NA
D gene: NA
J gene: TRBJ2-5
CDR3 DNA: TGCGCCAGCAGCTCCCAACCCCGGACAGTCCAAGAGACCCAGTACTTC
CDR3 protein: CASSSQPRTVQETQYF

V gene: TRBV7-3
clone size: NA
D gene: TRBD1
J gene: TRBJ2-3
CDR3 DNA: TGTGCCAGCAGCCGACAGGGACGTAGCACAGATACGCAGTATTTT
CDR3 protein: CASSRQGRSTDTQYF

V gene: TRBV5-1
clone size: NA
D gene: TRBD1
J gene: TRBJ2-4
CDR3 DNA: TGCGCCAGCAGCTTACCCTCGGACAGGGAGGAAAACATTCAGTACTTC
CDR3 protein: CASSLPSDREENIQYF

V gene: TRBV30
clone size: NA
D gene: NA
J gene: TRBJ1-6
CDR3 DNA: TGTGCCTGGAGGACAACTTATAATTCACCCCTCCACTTT
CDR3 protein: CAWRTTYNSPLHF

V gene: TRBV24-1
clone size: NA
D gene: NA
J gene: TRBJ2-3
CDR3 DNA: TGTGCCACCAGTGTAGGGCAGGGTTACACAGATACGCAGTATTTT
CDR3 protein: CATSVGQGYTDTQYF

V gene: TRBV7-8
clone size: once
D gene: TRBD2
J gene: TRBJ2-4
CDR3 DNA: TGTGCCAGCGTCCAATCGGGACTAGCGGGGGTACTAGCCAAAAACATTCAGTACTTC
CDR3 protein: CASVQSGLAGVLAKNIQYF

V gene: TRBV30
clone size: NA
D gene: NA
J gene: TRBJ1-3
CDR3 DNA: TGTGCCTGGAGTGTACTTCTCGGCACCATATATTTT
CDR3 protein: CAWSVLLGTIYF

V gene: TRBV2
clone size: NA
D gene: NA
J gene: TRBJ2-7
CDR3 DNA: TGTGCCAGCAGTGAAGTTGCGGAAACCTACGAGCAGTACTTC
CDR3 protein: CASSEVAETYEQYF

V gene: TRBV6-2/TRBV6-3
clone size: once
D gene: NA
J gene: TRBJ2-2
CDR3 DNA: TGTGCCAGCAGTCAGGGGGGGGAGCTGTTTTTT
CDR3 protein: CASSQGGELFF

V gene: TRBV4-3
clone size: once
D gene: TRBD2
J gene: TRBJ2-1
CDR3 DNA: TGCGCCAGCAGTCCCCTAGCGGGGGACTACAATGAGCAGTTCTTC
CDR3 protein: CASSPLAGDYNEQFF

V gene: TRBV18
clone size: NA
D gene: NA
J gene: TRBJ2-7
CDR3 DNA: TGTGCCAGCTCAGCTCCGGACAGCTACGAGCAGTACTTC
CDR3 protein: CASSAPDSYEQYF

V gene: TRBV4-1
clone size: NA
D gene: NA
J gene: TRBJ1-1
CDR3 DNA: TGCGCCAGCGCCCAGGACAGTCCGCCCGGAGCTTTCTTT
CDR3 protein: CASAQDSPPGAFF

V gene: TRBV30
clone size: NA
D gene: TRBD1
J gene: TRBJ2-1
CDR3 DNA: TGTGCCTGGATTCCCACAGGGGGCGGGTCCTACAATGAGCAGTTCTTC
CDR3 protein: CAWIPTGGGSYNEQFF

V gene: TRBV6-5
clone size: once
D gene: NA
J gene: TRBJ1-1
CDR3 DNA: TGTGCCAGCAGTTACTCGATGACTTACGGTGGCACTGAAGCTTTCTTT
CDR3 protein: CASSYSMTYGGTEAFF

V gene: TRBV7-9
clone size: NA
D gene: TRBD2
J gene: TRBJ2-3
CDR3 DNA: TGTGCCAGCAGCCCCCCGGGGGGTGGAGATACGCAGTATTTT
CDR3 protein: CASSPPGGGDTQYF

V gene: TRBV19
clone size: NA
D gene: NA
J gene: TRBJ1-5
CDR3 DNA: TGTGCCAGTAGTCCGACAGTGACTCAGCCCCAGCATTTT
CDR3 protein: CASSPTVTQPQHF

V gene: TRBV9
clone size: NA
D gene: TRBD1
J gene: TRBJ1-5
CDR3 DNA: TGTGCCAGCACTATCGGGACAGGGGAAGGTCAGCCCCAGCATTTT
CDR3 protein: CASTIGTGEGQPQHF

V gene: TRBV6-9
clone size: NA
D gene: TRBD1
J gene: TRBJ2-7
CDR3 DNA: TGTGCCAGCAGTGAACGGACAGGGGGGGCGAACGAGCAGTACTTC
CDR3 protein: CASSERTGGANEQYF

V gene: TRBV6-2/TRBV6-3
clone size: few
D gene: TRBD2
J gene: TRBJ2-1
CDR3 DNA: TGTGCCAGCAGTTACACTAGCGGGAGCTACAATGAGCAGTTCTTC
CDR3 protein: CASSYTSGSYNEQFF

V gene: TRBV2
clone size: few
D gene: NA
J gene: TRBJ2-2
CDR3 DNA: TGTGCCAGCAGTGAACTAGTGGCCAGCCTCACCGGGGAGCTGTTTTTT
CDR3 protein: CASSELVASLTGELFF

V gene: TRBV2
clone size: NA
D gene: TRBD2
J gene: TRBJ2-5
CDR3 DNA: TGTGCCAGCAGCGGGGGGGGTGGAGAGACCCAGTACTTC
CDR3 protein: CASSGGGGETQYF

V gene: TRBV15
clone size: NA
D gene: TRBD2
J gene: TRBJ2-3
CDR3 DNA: TGTGCCACCAGCAGAGATACACCTAGCGGGAGTGGCACAGATACGCAGTATTTT
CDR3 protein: CATSRDTPSGSGTDTQYF

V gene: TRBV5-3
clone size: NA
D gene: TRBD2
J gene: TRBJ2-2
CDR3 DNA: TGTGCCAGAAGCTTAGAAGGGAGACTAGCGGAGGAGACCGGGGAGCTGTTTTTT
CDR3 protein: CARSLEGRLAEETGELFF

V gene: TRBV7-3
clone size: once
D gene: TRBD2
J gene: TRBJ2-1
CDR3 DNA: TGTGCCAGCAGCTTAAATCCTAGCGGCCTCTACAATGAGCAGTTCTTC
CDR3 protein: CASSLNPSGLYNEQFF

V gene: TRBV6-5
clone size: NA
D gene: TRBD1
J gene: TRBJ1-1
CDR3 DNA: TGTGCCAGCAGTTACTCGACAAGGGGGCAGAACACTGAAGCTTTCTTT
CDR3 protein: CASSYSTRGQNTEAFF

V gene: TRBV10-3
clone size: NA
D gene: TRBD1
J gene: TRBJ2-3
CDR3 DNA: TGTGCCATCAGCAGGGACAGGGGAACAGATACGCAGTATTTT
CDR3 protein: CAISRDRGTDTQYF

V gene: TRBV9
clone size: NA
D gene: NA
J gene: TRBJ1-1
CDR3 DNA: TGTGCCAGCAGCGTAGGAGGGAAAGGCGAAGCTTTCTTT
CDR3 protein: CASSVGGKGEAFF

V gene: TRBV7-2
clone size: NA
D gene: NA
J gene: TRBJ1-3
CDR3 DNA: TGTGCCAGCAGTGCCTATCGGATAGGGGCTGGAAACACCATATATTTT
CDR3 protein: CASSAYRIGAGNTIYF

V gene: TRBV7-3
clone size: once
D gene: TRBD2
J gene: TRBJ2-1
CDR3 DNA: TGTGCCAGCAGACGTACAAGCGGGAGCGGCGATGAGCAGTTCTTC
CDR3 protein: CASRRTSGSGDEQFF

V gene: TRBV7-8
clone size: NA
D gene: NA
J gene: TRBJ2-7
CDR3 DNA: TGTGCCAGCAGCTTACCGTCCTCCCACGAGCAGTACTTC
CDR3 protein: CASSLPSSHEQYF

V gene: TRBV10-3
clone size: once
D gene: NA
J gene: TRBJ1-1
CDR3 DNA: TGTGCCATCAGTGAGGGGTTGTACAGGAAAAACACTGAAGCTTTCTTT
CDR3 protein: CAISEGLYRKNTEAFF

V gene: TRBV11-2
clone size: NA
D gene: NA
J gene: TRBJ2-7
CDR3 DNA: TGTGCCAGCAGCTTAGCCAGGGTGGGGGAGCAGTACTTC
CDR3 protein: CASSLARVGEQYF

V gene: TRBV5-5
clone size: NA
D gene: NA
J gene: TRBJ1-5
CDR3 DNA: TGTGCCAGCAGCGCGGCCCCCTATAGCAATCAGCCCCAGCATTTT
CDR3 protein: CASSAAPYSNQPQHF

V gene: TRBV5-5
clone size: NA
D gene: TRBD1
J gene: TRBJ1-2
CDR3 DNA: TGTGCCAGCAGCTTGGGTAGGGGGCAAGGCTACACCTTC
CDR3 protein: CASSLGRGQGYTF

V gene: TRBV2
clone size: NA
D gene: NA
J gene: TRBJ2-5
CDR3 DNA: TGTGCCAGCAGTCCTCGCGGGAAAGAGACCCAGTACTTC
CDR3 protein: CASSPRGKETQYF

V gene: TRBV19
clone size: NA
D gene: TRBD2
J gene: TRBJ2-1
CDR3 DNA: TGTTCGGTTGGGCTAGCGGGAGATGAGCAGTTCTTC
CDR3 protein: CSVGLAGDEQFF

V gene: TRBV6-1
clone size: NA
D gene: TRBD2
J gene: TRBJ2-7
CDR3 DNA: TGTGCCAGCAGTGAGCTAGCGGGTAATCCTACTGAGCAGTACTTC
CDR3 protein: CASSELAGNPTEQYF

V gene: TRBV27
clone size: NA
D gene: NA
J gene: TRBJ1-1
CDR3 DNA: TGTGCCAGCAGTTTAGACAGGCTGACTGAAGCTTTCTTT
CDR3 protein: CASSLDRLTEAFF

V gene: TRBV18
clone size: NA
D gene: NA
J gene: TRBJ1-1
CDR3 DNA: TGTGCCAGCTCCGCCGGGGGGTCAGACACTGAAGCTTTCTTT
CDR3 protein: CASSAGGSDTEAFF

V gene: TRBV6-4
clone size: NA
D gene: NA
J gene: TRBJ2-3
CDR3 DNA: TGTGCCAGCAGCTCCCTTCTAGCGTGGGGCACAGATACGCAGTATTTT
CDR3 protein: CASSSLLAWGTDTQYF